The T cell receptor (beta chain) described here comes from a study of T-cell reconstitution after alpha-beta-depleted transplantation in children (TCRdb year 2016). About the study as a whole: The study quantitatively tracked T-cell immune reconstitution after TCRalphabeta/CD19-depleted allogeneic hematopoietic cell transplantation in children using TCR repertoire profiling. Results and caveats for the whole study, not just this receptor: In some patients, the high TCRbeta diversity seen at day 60 was put down to recipient T cells and intrathymic progenitors that had survived conditioning. Over subsequent months, a decline in hyperexpanded clone frequencies was noted, and after one year, T-cell counts and TCRbeta diversity were mostly ascribed to newly produced T cells. About two months after transplant, the apparently early recovery of alphabetaT-cell counts reportedly depended on just several hundred clones that had expanded rapidly and came from non-depleted graft cells.

V sheds 3 bases and J sheds 1 base, leaving 13 bases between their ends. The germline V gene specifies SGHRS as CDR1 and YFSETQ as CDR2. The cysteine opens and the phenylalanine closes a CDR3 of 15 amino acids. Of all the DNA, just the CDR3 is kept, 45 bases in frame from base 1. This clonotype has just a few counts. This receptor's antigen is unknown. Base qualities are not at hand, and no much larger clone is one base apart. The library was produced with PCR. The sample was run on an Illumina HiSeq 2500. Molecular barcoding was employed in the preparation of TCR libraries, with unique molecular identifiers being used to normalize TCRbeta repertoire quantification. TCRdb reran the public reads through fastp at Q25 and MiXCR, keeping productive beta chains. Here each entry gathers all rows of one CDR3 protein and keeps the most common genes and DNA. In all, the sample holds 250,000 to 400,000 distinct CDR3 sequences, and approximately 23% of those were seen once. The leading ten clones occupy roughly 9.8% of the sample.

In light of the paper, this sample's treatment or condition label describes: allogeneic hematopoietic cell transplantation with graft depleted of TCRalphabeta T cells and CD19 B cells. TCRalphabeta/CD19-depleted allogeneic hematopoietic cell grafts were given to the transplant recipients, all of whom were children. The source of this sequence is a male patient between 10 and 17 years old who had a stem cell transplant for acute lymphoblastic leukemia, so the T cells may come from the graft donor. Sequencing used PBMCs, mostly from graft donor cells, obtained 180 days after TCRalphabeta/CD19-depleted stem cell transplant. Recombination joined TRBV5-1 with TRBJ1-1; the D gene is perhaps TRBD1, from 6 matching bases. The DNA sequence is given as TGCGCCAGCAGCTCATGGACAGATAGGAACACTGAAGCTTTCTTT. This yields the protein CASSSWTDRNTEAFF.